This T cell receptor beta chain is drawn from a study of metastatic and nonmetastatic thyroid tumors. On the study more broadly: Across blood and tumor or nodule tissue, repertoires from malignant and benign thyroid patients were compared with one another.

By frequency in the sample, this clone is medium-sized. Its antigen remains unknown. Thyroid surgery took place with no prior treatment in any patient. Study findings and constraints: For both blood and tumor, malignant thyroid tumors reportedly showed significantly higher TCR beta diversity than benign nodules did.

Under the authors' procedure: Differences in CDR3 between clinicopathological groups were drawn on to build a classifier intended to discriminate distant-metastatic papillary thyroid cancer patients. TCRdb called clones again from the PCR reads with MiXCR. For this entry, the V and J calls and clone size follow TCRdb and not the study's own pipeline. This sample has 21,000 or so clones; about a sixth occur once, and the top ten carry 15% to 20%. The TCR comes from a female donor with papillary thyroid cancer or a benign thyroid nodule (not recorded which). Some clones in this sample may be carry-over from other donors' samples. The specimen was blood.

This chain's CDR3 is CASSYSDRGYGYTF. CDR3 coding DNA: TGTGCCAGCAGTTACAGCGACAGGGGCTATGGCTACACCTTC. The rearrangement joins TRBV6-5 to TRBJ1-2; 8 positions match TRBD1. The J segment lost 4 bases and the V segment lost 2 bases, leaving 3 bases of the junction unmatched. The CDR3 sequence is 14 residues long. The germline V gene has CDR1 MNHEY and CDR2 SVGAGI.